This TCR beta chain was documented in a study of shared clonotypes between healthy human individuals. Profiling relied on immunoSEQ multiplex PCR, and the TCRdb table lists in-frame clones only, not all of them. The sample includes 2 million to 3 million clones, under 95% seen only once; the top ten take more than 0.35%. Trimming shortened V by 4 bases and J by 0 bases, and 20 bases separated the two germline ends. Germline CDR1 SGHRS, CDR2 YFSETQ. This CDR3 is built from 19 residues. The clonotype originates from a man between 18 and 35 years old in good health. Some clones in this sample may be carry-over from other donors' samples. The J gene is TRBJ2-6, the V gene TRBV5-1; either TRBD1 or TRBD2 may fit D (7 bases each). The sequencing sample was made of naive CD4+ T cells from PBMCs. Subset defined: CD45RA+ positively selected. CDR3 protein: CASSQGRDRTFSGANVLTF. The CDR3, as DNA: TGCGCCAGCAGCCAGGGGAGGGACAGAACCTTCTCTGGGGCCAACGTCCTGACTTTC.